The present T cell receptor (beta chain) was sequenced within a study of cytomegalovirus exposure and HLA in healthy donors. Study findings and constraints: A later analysis showed TCR association rates differing by HLA locus, peaking at DRB1 and lowest at HLA-C. Later work associated fewer than 20,000 TCR beta sequences with HLA alleles at 0.05 false discovery rate.

Healthy bone marrow donors made up the donors. Although they were nominally healthy when sampled, donors likely had unrecorded immune exposures. On this clone itself: The antigen remains undetermined.

PCR involved 60 Vbeta and 13 Jbeta primers. Profiling relied on immunoSEQ multiplex PCR, and the TCRdb table lists in-frame clones only, not all of them. Seen in this sample are tens of thousands of clones; the ten most common clones hold roughly 4%. Germline V gene data show CDR1 as MDHEN and CDR2 as SYDVKM. The J segment lost 5 bases and the V segment lost 6 bases, leaving 6 bases of the junction unmatched. This CDR3 contains 13 residues. Material: PBMCs. The V call is TRBV28, the J call TRBJ1-1; TRBD1 agrees at 7 bases. The sequence derives from a male donor in good health and CMV-seronegative. The chain's CDR3 is CASSNSQGTEAFF. CDR3 DNA: TGTGCCAGCAGCAATTCACAGGGGACTGAAGCTTTCTTT.